This TCR beta chain was retrieved from a study of T cells in localized non-small cell lung cancer. Findings of the study overall: The greatest T cell clonality was found in uninvolved adjacent lung (higher than in tumor). Appearance in adjacent lung was seen for a median around 60 of the top 100 tumor clones.

The CDR3 length is 14 residues. Germline CDR1 reads SNHLY; CDR2 reads FYNNEI. V was clipped by 1 base and J by 1 base, with 8 bases between them. This clone is labeled medium-sized (0.01 to 0.1%). As yet, its antigen is unknown. Libraries were prepared by immunoSEQ multiplex PCR; TCRdb keeps only in-frame clonotypes and omits some of them. The data hold around 41,000 clones, with approximately 80% observed a single time. Source: PBMCs, taken before any cancer treatment. This sequence joins TRBV2 and TRBJ2-7; D unresolved. This TCR derives from a man aged 40-75 years with stage II lung adenocarcinoma. CDR3: CASSEGPVSYEQYF. Here the CDR3 DNA reads TGTGCCAGCAGTGAAGGTCCAGTGTCCTACGAGCAGTACTTC.